This passage covers 20 T cell receptor beta chains from one sample sequenced in a study of vaccination and CD4 T cells after COVID-19. An Oncomine TCR Beta short-read assay was used to sequence the DNA from cultured CD4+ T cells. MiXCR was run by TCRdb on the PCR reads, yielding one entry per CDR3 protein. Of some 10,000 distinct CDR3 sequences listed, approximately 46% are singletons. Noted treatment: roughly ten-day PBMC culture with coronavirus spike peptide pools or control peptides (ViraFEST assay). The antigens for these receptors are not known. Sequencing used CD4+ T cells from blood, cultured in vitro. The receptors shown here come from a human donor who had recovered from COVID-19.

The rearrangement links TRBV2 to TRBJ2-3, with 8 nucleotides matching TRBD2. J was trimmed by 6 bases and V by 6 bases; bases with no gene match: 11. There are 15 residues in the CDR3. Germline values: CDR1 SNHLY, CDR2 FYNNEI. CDR3 loop: CASSAGTRLLDTQYF. In DNA form, the CDR3 reads TGTGCCAGCAGCGCGGGGACTAGATTATTGGATACGCAGTATTTT.

The CDR3 DNA reads as TGTGCCAGTACCTCCGACAGGGGGTTTAGCTATGGCTACACCTTC. This codes for CASTSDRGFSYGYTF. The J gene is TRBJ1-2, the V gene TRBV19; 9 bases fit TRBD1. This CDR3 region has 15 residues. V dropped 7 bases and J dropped 4; count of bases not matched to a gene: 10. Per the germline V gene, CDR1 is LNHDA and CDR2 is SQIVND (reference sequence).

This clonotype appeared a few times. This chain connects TRBV20-1 to TRBJ1-3; 8 nucleotides align to TRBD1. With V trimmed by 6 bases and J by 2 bases, 9 bases remained unmatched. CDR3 length equals 15 residues. Germline V gene lookup returns CDR1 DFQATT and CDR2 SNEGSKA (reference sequence). CDR3 loop: CSATNRGIAGNTIYF. CDR3 coding DNA: TGCAGTGCGACAAACAGGGGGATCGCTGGAAACACCATATATTTT.

This clonotype was seen only a few times. The chain is built from TRBV20-1 and TRBJ2-3; D is possibly TRBD2 (6 bases). With 1 base removed from V and 4 bases from J, the gap between germline ends came to 9 bases. CDR1 and CDR2 (germline): DFQATT, SNEGSKA (reference sequence). This CDR3 has 13 residues. CDR3 sequence reads: CSARVGSADTQYF. The CDR3 DNA reads as TGCAGTGCTAGAGTCGGGAGCGCAGATACGCAGTATTTT.

V usage is TRBV5-1 and J usage is TRBJ2-4; D is unclear. The CDR3 spans 14 residues. Germline V gives CDR1 SGHRS, CDR2 YFSETQ. V was clipped by 0 bases and J by 1 base, with 5 bases between them. In nucleotides, the CDR3 is TGCGCCAGCAGCTTGGAAGGGGCCAAAAACATTCAGTACTTC. Translation: CASSLEGAKNIQYF.

The rearrangement joins TRBV5-4 to TRBJ1-1; 10 bases match TRBD1. This CDR3 has 16 amino acids. Germline lookup yields CDR1 SGHNT and CDR2 YYREEE (reference sequence). After removal of 0 bases from V and 4 bases from J, the junction contained 6 bases not matched to a gene. CDR3 sequence reads: CASSLGEGDRGTEAFF. CDR3 DNA sequence: TGTGCCAGCAGCTTGGGGGAAGGGGACAGGGGCACTGAAGCTTTCTTT.

This chain connects TRBV5-5 to TRBJ1-5, with 10 positions matching TRBD1. The J segment lost 6 bases and the V segment lost 2 bases, leaving 8 bases of the junction unmatched. The CDR3 has 16 residues. Germline V gives CDR1 SGHKS, CDR2 YYEKEE (reference sequence). CDR3 protein: CASSLTTGTGAQPQHF. The CDR3 DNA is TGTGCCAGCAGCTTAACAACCGGGACAGGGGCTCAGCCCCAGCATTTT.

The chain is built from TRBV7-2 and TRBJ2-3; possible D gene TRBD1, 6 bases. The ends were cut back, 6 bases at V and 2 bases at J, with 15 bases in the middle. This CDR3 is 15 amino acids long. The V gene's germline CDR1 is SGHTA and CDR2 FQGNSA. CDR3 sequence (DNA): TGTGCCAGCAGTGACGGACAGACACACACAGATACGCAGTATTTT. This encodes CASSDGQTHTDTQYF.

This clonotype has only a few counts. The J gene is TRBJ2-3, the V gene TRBV30, with TRBD2 matching over 9 bases. Germline V CDR1 and CDR2: GTSNPN, SVGIG (reference sequence). The CDR3 is 15 residues long. The V segment lost 3 bases and the J segment 1 base; nucleotides outside the gene matches: 5. CDR3 in amino acids: CAWSWASGGTDTQYF. The CDR3, as DNA: TGTGCCTGGAGCTGGGCTAGCGGGGGCACAGATACGCAGTATTTT.

V is TRBV5-6 and J is TRBJ1-4; D is unclear. The CDR3 consists of 15 residues. Germline CDR1 is SGHDT and CDR2 is YYEEEE. V was pared by 4 bases and J by 0 bases, with 10 bases between. CDR3 region: CASSEEGATNEKLFF. CDR3 nucleotides: TGTGCCAGCAGCGAGGAGGGTGCAACTAATGAAAAACTGTTTTTT.

V and J are TRBV11-2 and TRBJ2-7, with a tentative D call TRBD2 (7 bases). V shed 5 bases and J shed 0 bases, with 20 bases lying between them. The germline V gene has CDR1 SGHAT and CDR2 FQNNGV. CDR3 length: 17 residues. This CDR3 reads CASSHFRGASSSYEQYF. The CDR3 DNA sequence: TGTGCCAGCAGCCACTTCCGGGGGGCGTCCAGCTCCTACGAGCAGTACTTC.

This clonotype is medium-sized (0.01 to 0.1%). The chain joins TRBV6-1 to TRBJ2-1; 9 bases align to TRBD2. V shed 2 bases, J shed 4 bases, and the junction held 6 bases outside the gene matches. Germline values: CDR1 MNHNS, CDR2 SASEGT. The CDR3 has 16 residues. CDR3 protein: CASSESAGGLYNEQFF. As DNA, the CDR3 is TGTGCCAGCAGTGAATCGGCGGGGGGGCTATACAATGAGCAGTTCTTC.

The chain is built from TRBV5-1 and TRBJ1-3; D is possibly TRBD1 (6 bases). Germline V lookup: CDR1 SGHRS, CDR2 YFSETQ. This CDR3 is 15 amino acids long. V was clipped by 4 bases and J by 4 bases, with 15 bases between them. CDR3 sequence: CASSLAGAGGNTIYF. CDR3 nucleotide sequence: TGCGCCAGCAGCCTAGCGGGGGCTGGGGGAAACACCATATATTTT.

The chain carries TRBV7-9 and TRBJ2-3; D may be TRBD2 (6 bases). Germline CDR1 and CDR2: SEHNR and FQNEAQ (reference sequence). This CDR3 has 17 amino acids. V lost 4 bases and J lost 5, with 22 bases in between. CDR3 sequence reads: CASSSHWRGSALDTQYF. CDR3 DNA sequence: TGTGCCAGCAGCTCCCACTGGCGGGGATCCGCGTTAGATACGCAGTATTTT.

This clonotype was observed a few times. This chain joins TRBV12-5 and TRBJ1-5; 8 bases align to TRBD1. Germline values: CDR1 LGHNT, CDR2 FRNRAP. The V and J ends lost 4 bases and 7 bases, in that order; junction bases with no gene match: 6. This CDR3 has 14 amino acids. The CDR3 bases are TGTGCTAGTGGTTCAGGACAGGGTCAGCAGCCCCAGCATTTT. This sequence encodes CASGSGQGQQPQHF.

This chain connects TRBV20-1 to TRBJ2-5; 8 nucleotides agree with TRBD2. Trimming cost V 6 bases and J 5 bases; bases outside gene matches: 14. Germline loops: CDR1 DFQATT, CDR2 SNEGSKA (reference sequence). The CDR3 sequence is 15 residues long. CDR3 sequence reads: CSARNGGGRRETQYF. DNA for the CDR3: TGCAGTGCCAGAAACGGCGGGGGGCGGAGGGAGACCCAGTACTTC.

Turning to this clonotype: The junction does not match germline at one end; this may be a read error. V usage is TRBV6-1 and J usage is TRBJ1-3; D unclear. CDR1 and CDR2 (germline): MNHNS, SASEGT. CDR3 length equals 14 residues. This CDR3 reads CASAPPPPGDTIYF. In DNA, the CDR3 is TGTGCCAGCGCCCCACCCCCCCCTGGAGACACCATATATTTT.

The rearrangement uses TRBV30 and TRBJ1-1; D is unclear. Germline-derived CDR1 and CDR2 are GTSNPN and SVGIG (reference sequence). Trimming removed 5 bases from V and 1 base from J, with 11 bases in between. CDR3 size: 13 residues. The chain's CDR3 is CAWVYGSNTEAFF. CDR3 DNA sequence: TGTGCCTGGGTCTACGGGTCGAACACTGAAGCTTTCTTT.

The chain combines TRBV27 with TRBJ2-2; D not resolved. Germline CDR1 MNHEY, CDR2 SMNVEV (reference sequence). The CDR3 loop spans 11 amino acids. V lost 8 bases and J 4 bases, leaving 5 bases between the germline ends. CDR3 loop: CASRSTGELFF. As DNA, the CDR3 is TGTGCCAGCCGGTCCACCGGGGAGCTGTTTTTT.

This CDR3 is CASSQDTYNEQFF. Here the CDR3 DNA reads TGTGCCAGCAGTCAGGACACTTACAATGAGCAGTTCTTC. This chain uses TRBV5-4 with TRBJ2-1, with D possibly being TRBD1 (5 bases). V was clipped by 5 bases and J by 4 bases, with 10 bases between them. Germline CDR1 SGHNT, CDR2 YYREEE (reference sequence). The CDR3 has 13 residues.